This TCR beta chain was observed in a study of blood T cell repertoires in COVID-19. Turning to the study itself: Whether acute or convalescent, the COVID-19 samples came from the United States, Italy and Spain.

In the original processing: Estimation of nucleated cell counts relied on the amplification of reference gene primers. Produced via immunoSEQ multiplex PCR; TCRdb's table is partial and in-frame only. V, J and clone size were drawn from that table, and D and trimming were deduced from the DNA. The table has about 200,000 clones, about 80% seen once. Sequenced sample: peripheral blood. This sequence originates from a woman aged 35 to 49 with active or convalescent COVID-19.

The CDR3 bases are TGTGCCAGCAGACGGGACATAGGGTCGGGAAACACCATATATTTT. Its translation: CASRRDIGSGNTIYF. This sequence joins TRBV7-8 and TRBJ1-3; a weak D match, TRBD1 (6 bases). The V gene lost 6 bases and the J gene lost 4 bases, with 16 bases spanning the gap. CDR3 length equals 15 residues. Germline assignment: CDR1 SGHVS and CDR2 FQNEAQ.